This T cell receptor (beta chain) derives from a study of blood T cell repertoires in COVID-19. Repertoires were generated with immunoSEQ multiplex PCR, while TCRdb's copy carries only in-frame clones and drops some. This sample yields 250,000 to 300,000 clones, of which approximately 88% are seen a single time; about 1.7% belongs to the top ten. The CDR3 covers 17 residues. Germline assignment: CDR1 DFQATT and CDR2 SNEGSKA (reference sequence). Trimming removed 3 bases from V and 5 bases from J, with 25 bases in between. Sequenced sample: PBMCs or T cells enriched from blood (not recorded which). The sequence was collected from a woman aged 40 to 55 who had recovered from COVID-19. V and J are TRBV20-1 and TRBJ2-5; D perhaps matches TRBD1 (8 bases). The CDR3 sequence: CSASARGRGTSGETQYF. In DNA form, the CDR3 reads TGCAGTGCTAGTGCCAGGGGGCGGGGGACTTCAGGGGAGACCCAGTACTTC.